What follows describes a single T cell receptor (beta chain). In this sample, this clonotype turned up many times. Its antigen remains undetermined. No much larger clonotype is one base removed from it; base qualities were not supplied. What the time point label conveys for this sample: patch test 1, 2 weeks after DPC sensitization. The treatment or condition label here, explained by the study, means: therapeutic diphenylcyclopropenone sensitization with weekly scalp DPC. Blood at each patch-test visit was drawn before the patch test was applied. Eligible patients were aged 18 to 70, diagnosed with alopecia, deemed suitable for DPC therapy, and excluded if pregnant. Total RNA was extracted from unfractionated whole blood collected in Tempus Blood RNA tubes. This specimen comes from a study of human T cells and chemical hapten exposure (dated by TCRdb to about 2021). At the level of the whole study: For sensitization, 2% DPC in acetone was applied to a roughly 2 cm by roughly 2 cm area of upper inner arm skin. For TCR sequencing, blood came from approximately 29 alopecia patients at anywhere from one to four time points (pre-sensitization, 2, 6 and 24 weeks). Most of the patients in the cohort were female, and the cohort covered alopecia areata with under or over 50% scalp involvement, alopecia totalis and alopecia universalis. Throughout the study period of roughly 24 weeks, patients also received therapeutic DPC doses to the scalp every week. Blood samples were taken from patients before sensitization (week 0) and then at 2, 6 and about 24 weeks after DPC sensitization. Patch testing was performed on the upper back with Finn chambers containing 0.01% DPC, and the patch tests were scored after 6 days according to International Contact Dermatitis Research Group standards. The study tracked peripheral blood TCR repertoire changes in vivo during primary and secondary sensitization to the hapten diphenylcyclopropenone (DPC) in alopecia patients. Libraries were pooled for sequencing, and variation in per-sample TCR yields was attributed mainly to small differences in library volumes within the pool. Overall study results and their limits: After repeated subsampling, the strength of the expansion versus patch-test correlation and the threshold at which it became significant changed. Because all patients had alopecia, a presumed autoimmune disease, the immune response of the patients might differ from that of healthy individuals. Patch test score correlated positively with the number of PT1 expanded TCRs, reaching significance at thresholds 8, 16 and 32 but not at 4. The number of TCRs above 1 in 1000 frequency did not change with DPC sensitization; there was no evidence of global repertoire structure alterations. Significantly more large CDR3 similarity clusters were formed by expanded TCRs than by pre-sensitization or healthy control sets, consistent with antigen-driven responses.

CDR1 and CDR2 are read off the germline V gene as SGHTA and FQGTGA. The CDR3 runs 15 residues from the cysteine to the phenylalanine. Only CDR3 DNA remains: 45 bases, in frame from the first base. Trimming takes 0 bases from V and 4 bases from J, and the germline ends sit 12 bases apart. Library prep was done by RACE. Sequencing took place on a NextSeq 500. During library preparation, unique molecular identifiers were attached to individual cDNA molecules so that TCRs could be counted quantitatively and reproducibly. Both TCR alpha and TCR beta chains were sequenced from each blood RNA sample. The original methods were these. Samples had a median of roughly 99,000 TCRs, with a range from about 23,224 to 750,000. V, J and CDR3 annotation of the TCR reads was performed with the Decombinator software suite. To make PS versus PT1 abundance plots, every sample was subsampled to the same number of TCRs (28,000). Expanded TCRs were defined as absent before sensitization and observed at least eight times at the 2-week time point. The raw public reads went through TCRdb reprocessing: fastp at Q25, MiXCR clone calling, in-frame beta chains kept. One record per CDR3 amino acid sequence lists the most common genes and DNA. The authors' filters were not applied to this entry. The sample data list approximately 350,000 distinct CDR3 sequences, and about 7% of these were observed just once. More than 7% of the sample comes from the top ten.

The clonotype comes from a woman aged 18-29 years with alopecia areata. Some clones in this sample may be carry-over from other donors' samples. The rearrangement combines TRBV7-3 with TRBJ2-5, with the D gene not clear enough to name. This sample comprised whole blood, obtained in connection with sensitization to the hapten diphenylcyclopropenone (DPC). The CDR3 loop reads CASSLTSGLGETQYF. The base sequence is TGTGCCAGCAGCTTAACGTCTGGATTGGGAGAGACCCAGTACTTC. Where the CDR3 stops, the reference TRBV7-3 and TRBJ2-5 genes take over; the full variable domain is GAGVSQTPSNKVTEKGKYVELRCDPISGHTALYWYRQSLGQGPEFLIYFQGTGAADDSGLPNDRFFAVRPEGSVSTLKIQRTERGDSAVYLCASSLTSGLGETQYFGPGTRLLVL.